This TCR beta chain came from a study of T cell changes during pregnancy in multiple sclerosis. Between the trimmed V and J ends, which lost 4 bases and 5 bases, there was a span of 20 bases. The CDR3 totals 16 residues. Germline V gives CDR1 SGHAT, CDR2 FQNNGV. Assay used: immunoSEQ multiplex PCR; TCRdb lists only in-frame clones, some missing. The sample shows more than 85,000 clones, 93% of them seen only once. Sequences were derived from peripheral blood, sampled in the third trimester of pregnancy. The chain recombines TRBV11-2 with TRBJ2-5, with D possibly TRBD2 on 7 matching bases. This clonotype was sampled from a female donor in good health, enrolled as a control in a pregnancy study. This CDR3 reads CASSSGGLAAKETQYF. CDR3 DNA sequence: TGTGCCAGCAGCTCCGGGGGGCTAGCGGCAAAGGAGACCCAGTACTTC.